One and the same sample provided the 17 T cell receptor beta chains below, sequenced in a study of metastatic and nonmetastatic thyroid tumors. Treatment of any kind had been given to no patient before thyroid surgery. Using MiXCR, TCRdb re-called clones from the PCR reads. The sample lists around 30,000 clones, about a fifth occurring once. The sequenced sample was tumor tissue. All receptors come from a male donor with papillary thyroid cancer or a benign thyroid nodule (not recorded which). Some clones in this sample may be carry-over from other donors' samples.

In this sample, this clone turned up many times. This may arise from a read error, as a much more abundant clone is one base away. The chain has TRBV6-2 or TRBV6-3 and TRBJ2-7, with TRBD1 matching 10 bases. Germline V gene sequence: CDR1 MNHEY, CDR2 SVGEGT. The CDR3 has 20 residues. CDR3 residues: CASSYSSGTGASTDPYEQYF. CDR3 DNA sequence: TGCGCCAGCAGTTACTCTTCCGGGACAGGGGCCAGTACAGACCCTTACGAGCAGTACTTC.

By share, this clone ranks as medium-sized. The CDR3 DNA is TGCAGTGCGACCCCTGGGATCTACGAGCAGTACTTC. Translation: CSATPGIYEQYF. The chain uses TRBV20-1 and TRBJ2-7, with unresolved D. Germline V gene lookup returns CDR1 DFQATT and CDR2 SNEGSKA (reference sequence). The CDR3 contains 12 residues. Trimming took off 6 bases at V and 3 bases at J, with 12 bases between the two ends.

This sequence joins TRBV20-1 and TRBJ1-4; D is perhaps TRBD1 (5 bases). With 0 bases removed from V and 0 bases from J, the gap between germline ends came to 14 bases. The CDR3 has 17 amino acids. The V gene's germline CDR1 is DFQATT and CDR2 SNEGSKA (reference sequence). CDR3 region: CSARDQGKRATNEKLFF. For the CDR3, the DNA is TGCAGTGCTAGAGATCAGGGCAAGAGGGCAACTAATGAAAAACTGTTTTTT.

This clone was seen a few times. The J gene is TRBJ2-5, the V gene TRBV12-3 or TRBV12-4, with D possibly being TRBD1 (6 bases). This CDR3 region has 13 residues. V lost 5 bases and J lost 9, with 16 bases in between. This chain's CDR3 is CASSPGVLGAQYF. The CDR3 nucleotides are TGTGCCAGCAGTCCAGGGGTCCTTGGGGCCCAGTACTTC.

The rearrangement joins TRBV19 to TRBJ2-2; TRBD1 matches at 8 bases. Germline V gene sequence: CDR1 LNHDA, CDR2 SQIVND (reference sequence). This CDR3 comprises 14 residues. With V trimmed by 3 bases and J by 7 bases, 4 bases remained unmatched. CDR3 region: CASSISGGGGELFF. Written as DNA, the CDR3 is TGTGCCAGTAGTATTTCAGGGGGCGGCGGGGAGCTGTTTTTT.

This clone was detected many times. The chain couples TRBV29-1 to TRBJ2-5, with 8 bases lining up with TRBD1. After removal of 4 bases from V and 7 bases from J, the junction contained 5 bases not matched to a gene. The CDR3 contains 12 residues. CDR1 is SQVTM, CDR2 ANQGSEA, per germline. The CDR3 nucleotides read TGCAGCGTTGCGACAGGGGAAGTGACCCAGTACTTC. This encodes CSVATGEVTQYF.

A word on this clone: With a much larger clone just one base away, this may be a read error. In DNA form, the CDR3 reads TGCGCCAGCATGGGCAGGGATGATTACGAGCAGTACTTC. It specifies CASMGRDDYEQYF. J is TRBJ2-7 and V is TRBV10-2, with a tentative D call TRBD1 (5 bases). The CDR3 is 13 residues long. V lost 7 bases and J lost 4, with 14 bases in between. The germline gives CDR1 WSHSY, CDR2 SAAADI.

This clone has more than one count but fewer than ten. The rearrangement links TRBV27 to TRBJ2-7; D may be TRBD1 or TRBD2 (6 bases each). CDR3 length: 14 residues. The V end was cut by 5 bases, the J end by 7 bases, with 18 bases between. Germline V gives CDR1 MNHEY, CDR2 SMNVEV (reference sequence). CDR3 residues: CASSPGALAWEQYF. The CDR3, as DNA: TGTGCCAGCAGTCCAGGGGCTCTAGCGTGGGAGCAGTACTTC.

This clone was picked up one time. The chain combines TRBV4-2 with TRBJ1-2, with a weak D call TRBD1 (6 bases). CDR3 length: 15 amino acids. With 0 bases removed from V and 4 bases from J, the gap between germline ends came to 12 bases. Germline V gene lookup returns CDR1 LGHNA and CDR2 YNFKEQ. The CDR3 spells CASSQDRSGVYGYTF. The CDR3 nucleotides read TGTGCCAGCAGCCAAGATAGGTCAGGGGTCTATGGCTACACCTTC.

This clone was seen repeatedly, ten times or more. The gene calls are TRBV7-9 and TRBJ2-1, with 10 bases identical to TRBD2. Germline assignment: CDR1 SEHNR and CDR2 FQNEAQ (reference sequence). V trimming: 5 bases; J trimming: 7 bases; junction bases outside the gene matches: 5. CDR3 size: 14 residues. The CDR3 DNA follows: TGTGCCAGCAGCCCTAGCGGGAGTAGGAATGAGCAGTTCTTC. Translated, it gives CASSPSGSRNEQFF. The complete variable domain, with remaining parts taken from reference TRBV7-9 and TRBJ2-1, reads DTGVSQNPRHKITKRGQNVTFRCDPISEHNRLYWYRQTLGQGPEFLTYFQNEAQLEKSRLLSDRFSAERPKGSFSTLEIQRTEQGDSAMYLCASSPSGSRNEQFFGPGTRLTVL.

This clone was counted only a few times. This chain links TRBV6-2 or TRBV6-3 with TRBJ2-3; D is uncertain. The V end lost 2 bases, the J end lost 4 bases, and 16 bases lay between the germline ends. Germline lookup yields CDR1 MNHEY and CDR2 SVGEGT. The CDR3 is 16 residues long. The CDR3 bases are TGTGCCAGCAGTTACCGCGGTATAGTCTGGGCAGATACGCAGTATTTT. The encoded protein is CASSYRGIVWADTQYF.

This clone was observed many times. The rearrangement uses TRBV5-1 and TRBJ2-5, with unresolved D. Looked up from germline, CDR1 is SGHRS and CDR2 is YFSETQ. V gave up 0 bases and J gave up 1 base, with 7 bases separating them. There are 14 residues in the CDR3. In DNA, the CDR3 is TGCGCCAGCAGCTTGGCGTCGGTCCAAGAGACCCAGTACTTC. As protein: CASSLASVQETQYF.

The chain couples TRBV20-1 to TRBJ2-7, with TRBD1 as a possible D gene (6 bases). This CDR3 is built from 13 residues. The germline V gene has CDR1 DFQATT and CDR2 SNEGSKA (reference sequence). Trimming stripped 7 bases from V and 1 base from J, with 14 bases between. This CDR3 is CSVRLTGSYEQYF. The CDR3 DNA reads as TGCAGTGTTAGGCTAACAGGGTCCTACGAGCAGTACTTC.

This clone was found many times. The chain recombines TRBV11-1 with TRBJ1-5; 12 bases are shared with TRBD1. The CDR3 consists of 16 residues. The V and J ends lost 4 bases and 5 bases, in that order; junction bases with no gene match: 6. Germline assignment: CDR1 SGHAT and CDR2 FQDESV (reference sequence). The CDR3 nucleotides are TGTGCCAGCAGCTCGGGACAGGGGGCGCGACATCAGCCCCAGCATTTT. It codes for CASSSGQGARHQPQHF.

This clone was seen ten or more times. The chain has TRBV29-1 and TRBJ2-7, with 7 bases matching TRBD2. The V gene's germline CDR1 is SQVTM and CDR2 ANQGSEA. The junction had 9 bases not matched to a gene; V was cut back by 6 bases and J by 4 bases. This CDR3 has 13 residues. CDR3 protein: CSVPGTNLYEQYF. CDR3 coding DNA: TGCAGCGTGCCCGGGACTAACTTGTACGAGCAGTACTTC.

This clone was picked up many times. The gene calls are TRBV7-2 and TRBJ2-5; unclear D gene. The germline gives CDR1 SGHTA, CDR2 FQGNSA. This CDR3 spans 13 amino acids. Trimming pared 8 bases from V and 2 bases from J, leaving 12 bases between. DNA of the CDR3: TGTGCCAGCCATAAGGTCCTACAAGAGACCCAGTACTTC. This encodes CASHKVLQETQYF.

This chain joins TRBV5-6 and TRBJ2-7, with D possibly TRBD2 on 7 matching bases. V lost 3 bases and J lost 0, with 10 bases in between. Germline V gene data show CDR1 as SGHDT and CDR2 as YYEEEE. The CDR3 covers 14 residues. This CDR3 reads CASSWGGDSYEQYF. DNA for the CDR3: TGTGCCAGCAGCTGGGGGGGCGACTCCTACGAGCAGTACTTC.